This section outlines one TCR beta chain sequence together with its context. Data came from immunoSEQ multiplex PCR; TCRdb stores just in-frame clones and leaves some out. The repertoire has roughly 260,000 clones, about nine tenths of them found once; the top ten carry roughly 2.2%. This record comes from a study of blood T cell repertoires in COVID-19. Study details: Acute and convalescent COVID-19 specimens originated in the United States, Italy and Spain.

V was pared by 7 bases and J by 1 base, with 6 bases of the junction left unmatched. The CDR3 covers 15 residues. In germline, CDR1 is LNHDA, CDR2 SQIVND (reference sequence). What was sequenced was peripheral blood. V usage is TRBV19 and J usage is TRBJ1-5; 8 positions agree with TRBD1. This TCR was sampled from a woman in her forties or fifties who had recovered from COVID-19. The CDR3 sequence: CASTDRGWSNQPQHF. CDR3 DNA sequence: TGTGCCAGTACTGACAGGGGATGGAGCAATCAGCCCCAGCATTTT.